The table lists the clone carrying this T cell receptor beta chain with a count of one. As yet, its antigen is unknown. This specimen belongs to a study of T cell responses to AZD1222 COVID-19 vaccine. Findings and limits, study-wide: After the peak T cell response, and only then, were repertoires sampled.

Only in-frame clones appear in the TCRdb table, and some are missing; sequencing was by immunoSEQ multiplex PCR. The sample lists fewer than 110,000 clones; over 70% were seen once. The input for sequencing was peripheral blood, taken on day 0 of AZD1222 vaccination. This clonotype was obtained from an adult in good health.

The CDR3 loop reads CASRPIGGTNYGYTF. The DNA for the CDR3 is TGTGCCAGCAGACCTATAGGGGGGACTAACTATGGCTACACCTTC. The chain couples TRBV7-6 to TRBJ1-2; weak D call: TRBD1 (6 bases). V was clipped by 6 bases and J by 0 bases, with 14 bases between them. Germline V lookup: CDR1 SGHVS, CDR2 FNYEAQ. This CDR3 spans 15 amino acids.